The following is a TCR beta chain sequence with its context. The antigen remains undetermined. The sample belongs to a study of CD8 T cells in ankylosing spondylitis. Each CDR3 protein is one row after TCRdb ran MiXCR on the 5' RACE reads. The repertoire includes about 450,000 distinct CDR3 sequences, roughly 26% of them detected once, and under 0.9% sits in the top ten. V was pared by 5 bases and J by 7 bases, with 15 bases of the junction left unmatched. The CDR3 has 18 residues. Germline V gene data show CDR1 as MDHEN and CDR2 as SYDVKM. General observations from the study: Blood from ankylosing spondylitis patients appeared to carry a characteristic roughly eight-variant TCR beta motif.

The sequence was obtained from a male donor with ankylosing spondylitis. The V call is TRBV28, the J call TRBJ2-1; 12 bases align to TRBD2. The specimen sequenced was blood, either unsorted or a sorted T cell fraction (not recorded which). Written as DNA, the CDR3 is TGTGCCAGCAGTCCCGACCTACAGACTAGCGGGAGTGCGAATGAGCAGTTCTTC. This codes for CASSPDLQTSGSANEQFF.